The 30 T cell receptor beta chains in this list originate from one sample, sequenced in a study of siplizumab effects on memory and regulatory T cells. This table comes from immunoSEQ multiplex PCR, and its TCRdb copy is limited to in-frame clones, with some not included. Of tens of thousands of clones listed, around four fifths were seen once; the top ten hold approximately 3.4%. Sequenced sample: memory CD4+ T cells sorted from blood. All receptors derive from a human donor in good health.

The V call is TRBV5-1, the J call TRBJ1-1, with D uncertain. V was clipped by 0 bases and J by 1 base, with 10 bases between them. Germline-derived CDR1 and CDR2 are SGHRS and YFSETQ. The CDR3 runs 15 residues. The DNA for the CDR3 is TGCGCCAGCAGCTTGGCTCCAGGCTCGAACACTGAAGCTTTCTTT. It translates to CASSLAPGSNTEAFF.

V gene TRBV6-6 combines with J gene TRBJ2-1; D unresolved. The germline CDR1 and CDR2 sequences are MNHNY and SVGAGI (reference sequence). Trimming stripped 2 bases from V and 8 bases from J, with 16 bases between. This CDR3 is 15 amino acids long. The CDR3 sequence: CASSYGGKPWDEQFF. CDR3 nucleotides: TGTGCCAGCAGTTACGGTGGGAAGCCTTGGGATGAGCAGTTCTTC.

The V call is TRBV15, the J call TRBJ2-1; D assignment may be TRBD1 or TRBD2 (5 bases each). Germline CDR1 and CDR2: LNHNV and YYDKDF (reference sequence). The CDR3 loop spans 15 amino acids. Trimming stripped 5 bases from V and 4 bases from J, with 15 bases between. In DNA form, the CDR3 reads TGTGCCACCAGCTGGCGGGCAGGGTCATACAATGAGCAGTTCTTC. Its protein is CATSWRAGSYNEQFF.

This clone was observed a handful of times. The chain couples TRBV6-1 to TRBJ1-4; D is perhaps TRBD1 (6 bases). Germline V gene data show CDR1 as MNHNS and CDR2 as SASEGT. Trimming shortened V by 3 bases and J by 4 bases, and 15 bases separated the two germline ends. The CDR3 totals 16 residues. The CDR3 reads CASSDRGPRGNEKLFF. The CDR3 region has the DNA TGTGCCAGCAGTGACAGGGGCCCTCGGGGTAATGAAAAACTGTTTTTT.

This clone was detected once. This chain joins TRBV5-1 and TRBJ1-4; the D is unclear. Germline V gene sequence: CDR1 SGHRS, CDR2 YFSETQ. The CDR3 length is 15 residues. V shed 7 bases and J shed 5 bases, with 18 bases lying between them. In nucleotides, the CDR3 is TGCGCCAGCTGTCGTGAGCCGATGAAGAATGAAAAACTGTTTTTT. This encodes CASCREPMKNEKLFF.

The rearrangement uses TRBV18 and TRBJ2-5, with D hard to call. Germline V gene data show CDR1 as KGHSH and CDR2 as LQKENI. There are 13 residues in the CDR3. V was shortened by 3 bases and J by 4 bases, with 9 bases between the two germline ends. The CDR3 DNA reads TGTGCCAGCTCACCGACCGTTAGAGAGACCCAGTACTTC. Protein product: CASSPTVRETQYF.

The chain combines TRBV4-1 with TRBJ1-1, with TRBD1 as a possible D gene (6 bases). V was clipped by 6 bases and J by 3 bases, with 14 bases between them. CDR1 MGHRA and CDR2 YSYEKL come from the germline V gene. The CDR3 runs to 14 residues. The CDR3 DNA reads as TGCGCCAGCAGAATGCAGGGGAGGGACACTGAAGCTTTCTTT. It is translated as CASRMQGRDTEAFF.

V and J are TRBV7-9 and TRBJ1-2, with 8 bases lining up with TRBD1. The germline gives CDR1 SEHNR, CDR2 FQNEAQ (reference sequence). The CDR3 spans 13 residues. V shed 6 bases, J shed 8 bases, and the junction held 8 bases outside the gene matches. CDR3 sequence: CASSDRGGEGYTF. The CDR3 DNA sequence: TGTGCCAGCAGTGACAGGGGCGGAGAGGGCTACACCTTC.

The chain has TRBV5-6 and TRBJ1-1; D ambiguous. The CDR3 runs to 15 residues. The V end was cut by 2 bases, the J end by 0 bases, with 11 bases between. In germline, CDR1 is SGHDT, CDR2 YYEEEE. This chain's CDR3 is CASSFRGVMNTEAFF. The CDR3 region has the DNA TGTGCCAGCAGCTTTCGAGGTGTCATGAACACTGAAGCTTTCTTT.

The chain joins TRBV18 to TRBJ1-5; TRBD1 agrees at 8 bases. CDR3 length: 17 residues. Per the germline V gene, CDR1 is KGHSH and CDR2 is LQKENI. The trim removed 3 bases at V and 4 bases at J, leaving 11 bases unmatched. CDR3 nucleotide sequence: TGTGCCAGCTCACCCGCCTTCGGACAGGGAGGGAATCAGCCCCAGCATTTT. This sequence encodes CASSPAFGQGGNQPQHF. Full variable domain (missing parts from reference TRBV18 and TRBJ1-5): NAGVMQNPRHLVRRRGQEARLRCSPMKGHSHVYWYRQLPEEGLKFMVYLQKENIIDESGMPKERFSAEFPKEGPSILRIQQVVRGDSAAYFCASSPAFGQGGNQPQHFGDGTRLSIL.

The chain employs TRBV4-2 and TRBJ2-3, with 10 positions matching TRBD2. Unmatched junction bases numbered 9, after V lost 2 bases and J lost 1 base. This CDR3 region has 18 residues. The germline gives CDR1 LGHNA, CDR2 YNFKEQ. The CDR3 is CASSQNPTLAGGTDTQYF. The CDR3 DNA reads as TGTGCCAGCAGCCAAAACCCGACCCTAGCGGGGGGCACAGATACGCAGTATTTT.

The chain couples TRBV18 to TRBJ2-2; D may be TRBD1 (5 bases). Trimming stripped 3 bases from V and 9 bases from J, with 8 bases between. The CDR3 loop spans 12 amino acids. Germline CDR1 and CDR2: KGHSH and LQKENI. CDR3 DNA: TGTGCCAGCTCACCCGGACAACGGGAGCTGTTTTTT. Its translation is CASSPGQRELFF. Complete variable domain (other parts from reference TRBV18 and TRBJ2-2): NAGVMQNPRHLVRRRGQEARLRCSPMKGHSHVYWYRQLPEEGLKFMVYLQKENIIDESGMPKERFSAEFPKEGPSILRIQQVVRGDSAAYFCASSPGQRELFFGEGSRLTVL.

The rearrangement links TRBV5-1 to TRBJ2-5, with a possible D match to TRBD1 (6 bases). This CDR3 is 15 amino acids long. Germline lookup yields CDR1 SGHRS and CDR2 YFSETQ. V gave up 4 bases and J gave up 5 bases, with 18 bases separating them. CDR3 DNA: TGCGCCAGCAGCGGCGGACAGAGGATTGGGGAGACCCAGTACTTC. It is translated as CASSGGQRIGETQYF.

This clone was counted a single time. V is TRBV6-5 and J is TRBJ1-4; the D is unclear. The V and J ends lost 0 bases and 7 bases respectively, with 6 bases between them. The CDR3 totals 13 residues. Looked up from germline, CDR1 is MNHEY and CDR2 is SVGAGI. The CDR3 region is CASSYSTVEKLFF. In DNA form, the CDR3 reads TGTGCCAGCAGTTACTCGACGGTTGAAAAACTGTTTTTT.

This chain joins TRBV6-6 and TRBJ1-1; D call uncertain. The CDR3 totals 14 residues. Trimming pared 6 bases from V and 6 bases from J, leaving 17 bases between. Germline V CDR1 and CDR2: MNHNY, SVGAGI (reference sequence). Written as DNA, the CDR3 is TGTGCCAGCAGATACGGGATCCCTGGGGCTGAAGCTTTCTTT. Protein: CASRYGIPGAEAFF.

The V and J genes are TRBV18 and TRBJ2-3; D remains ambiguous. Germline CDR1 and CDR2: KGHSH and LQKENI. V lost 4 bases, J lost 0 bases, and 11 bases lay in between. The CDR3 totals 15 residues. The CDR3 spells CASSLSSSSTDTQYF. The CDR3 DNA is TGTGCCAGCTCACTGAGTAGTTCTAGCACAGATACGCAGTATTTT.

The chain couples TRBV10-2 to TRBJ2-2, with D hard to call. Looked up from germline, CDR1 is WSHSY and CDR2 is SAAADI. Trimming pared 5 bases from V and 2 bases from J, leaving 6 bases between. The CDR3 is 13 amino acids. In DNA form, the CDR3 reads TGCGCCAGCAGTCCGGTCAACACCGGGGAGCTGTTTTTT. Translating gives CASSPVNTGELFF.

The chain links TRBV7-9 to TRBJ2-5, with TRBD1 matching 7 bases. Germline V CDR1 and CDR2: SEHNR, FQNEAQ (reference sequence). The CDR3 is 14 residues long. The V and J ends lost 5 bases and 2 bases, in that order; junction bases with no gene match: 5. The CDR3 DNA is TGTGCCAGCAGCACCAGGGACAGACAAGAGACCCAGTACTTC. It specifies CASSTRDRQETQYF.

The chain employs TRBV11-3 and TRBJ2-1; TRBD2 matches 9 bases. The CDR3 spans 16 residues. Per germline, CDR1 SGHNT and CDR2 YENEEA. V gave up 5 bases and J gave up 5 bases; unmatched junction bases: 10. This CDR3 is CASSPRSSGTNNEQFF. CDR3 in DNA: TGTGCCAGCAGCCCTCGCTCTAGCGGGACAAACAATGAGCAGTTCTTC.

The rearrangement links TRBV20-1 to TRBJ1-4; D is ambiguous. CDR1 and CDR2 from the germline V gene are DFQATT and SNEGSKA (reference sequence). The germline V and J ends were trimmed by 3 bases and 10 bases, with 9 bases remaining between them. The CDR3 is made up of 11 amino acids. The DNA of the CDR3 is TGCAGTGCTAGTCTACCGGGAAAACTGTTTTTT. Its protein product is CSASLPGKLFF.

V gene TRBV5-1 combines with J gene TRBJ2-2; weak D call: TRBD1 (5 bases). The CDR3 runs 15 residues. V shed 7 bases and J shed 2 bases, with 15 bases lying between them. Germline V lookup: CDR1 SGHRS, CDR2 YFSETQ. The chain's CDR3 is CASGAVGSNTGELFF. The CDR3 region has the DNA TGCGCCAGCGGGGCAGTCGGGTCCAACACCGGGGAGCTGTTTTTT.

This clone has just one count. The gene calls are TRBV27 and TRBJ2-1, with TRBD1 matching over 8 bases. This CDR3 is built from 13 residues. J gave up 9 bases and V 2 bases, and 3 bases lay outside the gene matches. Germline values: CDR1 MNHEY, CDR2 SMNVEV (reference sequence). Here the CDR3 DNA reads TGTGCCAGCAGTTTACAGGGGGCCTTTGAGCAGTTCTTC. It yields the protein CASSLQGAFEQFF.

This clone showed up just a few times. CDR3 nucleotides: TGTGCCAGCCGGACAGGGGAATACTATGGCTACACCTTC. Translated: CASRTGEYYGYTF. The chain uses TRBV28 and TRBJ1-2, with TRBD1 matching over 9 bases. This CDR3 is built from 13 residues. Germline-derived CDR1 and CDR2 are MDHEN and SYDVKM. J lost 3 bases, V lost 8 bases, and 4 bases had no gene match.

The chain recombines TRBV5-4 with TRBJ1-2, with D possibly being TRBD1 (5 bases). V gave up 1 base and J gave up 5 bases, with 9 bases separating them. The CDR3 spans 13 residues. The germline V gene has CDR1 SGHNT and CDR2 YYREEE (reference sequence). The CDR3 loop is CASSLPGTYGYTF. The CDR3 DNA follows: TGTGCCAGCAGCTTGCCAGGGACTTATGGCTACACCTTC.

The gene calls are TRBV6-5 and TRBJ2-7, with TRBD1 identical over 7 bases. The CDR3 is 14 amino acids. J lost 4 bases, V lost 7 bases, and 10 bases had no gene match. The germline V gene has CDR1 MNHEY and CDR2 SVGAGI. The CDR3 loop reads CASNPLTGPYEQYF. CDR3 in DNA: TGTGCCAGCAACCCGCTGACAGGGCCATACGAGCAGTACTTC.

The rearrangement joins TRBV4-1 to TRBJ1-1; D call uncertain. V gave up 0 bases and J gave up 0 bases, with 17 bases separating them. The CDR3 is 18 amino acids. Germline V gene lookup returns CDR1 MGHRA and CDR2 YSYEKL. DNA for the CDR3: TGCGCCAGCAGCCAAGACGCCATGGAGGACGTATTGAACACTGAAGCTTTCTTT. The encoded protein is CASSQDAMEDVLNTEAFF.

This sequence joins TRBV28 and TRBJ1-3; D is undetermined. This CDR3 region has 16 residues. The ends were cut back, 7 bases at V and 4 bases at J, with 20 bases in the middle. Germline V gene lookup returns CDR1 MDHEN and CDR2 SYDVKM. The CDR3 sequence: CASKESGTGSGNTIYF. The CDR3 nucleotides are TGTGCCAGCAAAGAGTCAGGAACGGGATCCGGAAACACCATATATTTT.

This clone has just one count. The chain has TRBV9 and TRBJ2-3; 8 bases match TRBD1. There are 13 residues in the CDR3. Germline CDR1 is SGDLS and CDR2 is YYNGEE. Trimming took 10 bases from V and 5 from J; bases not matched to a gene: 9. CDR3 protein: CAPSGGGGDTQYF. The CDR3 DNA reads TGTGCCCCGTCAGGGGGCGGCGGAGATACGCAGTATTTT. Full variable domain (remainder filled in from reference TRBV9 and TRBJ2-3): DSGVTQTPKHLITATGQRVTLRCSPRSGDLSVYWYQQSLDQGLQFLIQYYNGEERAKGNILERFSAQQFPDLHSELNLSSLELGDSALYFCAPSGGGGDTQYFGPGTRLTVL.

The genes are TRBV7-9 and TRBJ2-4, with 8 bases identical to TRBD1. Looked up from germline, CDR1 is SEHNR and CDR2 is FQNEAQ (reference sequence). The ends lost 4 bases at V and 5 bases at J; junction bases unmatched: 4. CDR3 length: 14 amino acids. The DNA of the CDR3 is TGTGCCAGCAGCTCGACAGGGGACGAAAACATTCAGTACTTC. Residues: CASSSTGDENIQYF.

The DNA for the CDR3 is TGTGCCAGCCCGGTCTGGGCGGGCCTCACGGCTAGCACAGATACGCAGTATTTT. Translating it yields CASPVWAGLTASTDTQYF. The chain carries TRBV21-1 and TRBJ2-3; the table assigns TRBD2, which was not confirmed against the DNA. TRBV21-1 is a pseudogene locus. CDR3 length equals 18 residues.